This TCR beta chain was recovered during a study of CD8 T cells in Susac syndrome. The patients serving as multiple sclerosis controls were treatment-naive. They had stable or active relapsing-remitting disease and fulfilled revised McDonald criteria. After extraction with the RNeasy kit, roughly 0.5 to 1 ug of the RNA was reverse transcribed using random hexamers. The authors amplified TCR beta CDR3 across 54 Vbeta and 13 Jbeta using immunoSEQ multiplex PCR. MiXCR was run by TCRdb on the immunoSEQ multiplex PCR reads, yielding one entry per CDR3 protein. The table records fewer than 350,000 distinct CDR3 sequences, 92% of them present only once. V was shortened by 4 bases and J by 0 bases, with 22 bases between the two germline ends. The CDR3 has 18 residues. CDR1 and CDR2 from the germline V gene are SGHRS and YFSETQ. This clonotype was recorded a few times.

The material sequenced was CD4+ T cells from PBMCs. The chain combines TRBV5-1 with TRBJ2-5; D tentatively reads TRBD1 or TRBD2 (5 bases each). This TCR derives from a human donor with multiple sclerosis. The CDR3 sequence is CASSRGARGRVYQETQYF. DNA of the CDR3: TGCGCCAGCAGCCGAGGAGCCCGGGGACGGGTGTACCAAGAGACCCAGTACTTC.